This T cell receptor beta chain was identified during a study of blood T cells in healthy people across ages (dated by TCRdb to the mid-2010s). Background on the whole study: In model experiments, template switching captured roughly one uniquely barcoded TCR beta cDNA molecule for every two T cells. To avoid experimental bias, donors of different ages were randomly spread across the sequencing lanes. Using the same blood draw, the study looked at two additional independent replicas of 1 million unique cDNA reads for two donors, one aged 18 to 29 and the other aged 80 or older. The donors were divided into four age groups: young (average approximately 17 years), middle-aged (about 39), aged (62) and long-lived (approximately 74). To track age-related changes in TCR beta repertoire diversity, the study relied on deep sequencing normalized with unique cDNA molecular identifiers. Beyond this particular receptor, the publication reports: Estimates of total diversity from one million sequenced T cells were regarded as lower bounds and underestimates. The CMV infection status of donors was not known, potentially confounding age-related changes in expanded clonotypes. Since profiling was done on bulk unsorted PBMCs, naive and antigen-experienced compartments could not be conclusively compared. Observed TCR beta diversity per million T cells fell roughly linearly with age, and a significant reduction was already apparent by age about 38. Compared with the aged group, more naive CD4+ T cells, fewer expanded clones and increased TCR diversity were shown by the long-lived group, suggesting age selection. There was a strong correlation between observed TCR beta diversity and the percentage of naive T cells measured by flow cytometry.

A word on this clonotype: No antigen is known for it. No much larger clone is present one base from it, and per-base qualities are unavailable.

To prepare the library, 5' RACE was applied. The run used an Illumina HiSeq 2500. A second PCR of roughly 7 to 11 cycles was performed with a sample-barcoded 5' primer and a J-beta primer mix. A template-switch 5' adaptor carrying 12 random nucleotides introduced a unique molecular identifier onto each TCR beta cDNA molecule. Each sample yielded at least 3 million CDR3-containing paired-end reads. First-strand cDNA synthesis was performed from all RNA using the Mint cDNA synthesis kit, with priming by a TRBC-specific oligonucleotide. After uracil-DNA glycosylase treatment, a first 18-cycle PCR used universal primers M1SS and BC2_uni_R on all cDNA. In the original analysis: For normalization, 1 million high-quality reads were randomly selected from each sample, with every read carrying a distinct molecular identifier. Reads with shared molecular identifiers were discarded instead of being binned into consensus sequences. MiTCR, with a Q25 quality threshold and the strictest error-elimination algorithm, was used for CDR3 identification, clonotype clustering and error correction. A nonparametric unseen species model with Euler transformation was used to estimate a lower bound on total TCR beta diversity. The public reads were run again by TCRdb, first through fastp at Q25 and then through MiXCR, and only productive beta chains were kept. Rows matching on CDR3 protein sequence are summarized as one entry with the most common DNA and genes. Here the V and J calls rest on TCRdb's processing, not on the authors' analysis. The sample table records roughly 640,000 distinct CDR3 sequences; about 30% of these occur just once. Approximately 14% of the sample is held by the ten biggest clonotypes.

There are 13 amino acids in the CDR3, from cysteine to phenylalanine inclusive. Here the CDR3 DNA is all that survives: 39 bases in frame from base 1. The germline V gene (reference sequence) provides CDR1 DFQATT and CDR2 SNEGSKA. After removal of 1 base from V and 7 bases from J, the junction retains 7 bases not matched to a gene. Donors were around 37 systemically healthy Caucasian individuals from Russia aged roughly 6 to 95 years. Roughly 11 milliliters of peripheral blood were drawn from each donor into EDTA-treated Vacutainer tubes. Ficoll-Paque density-gradient centrifugation was used to isolate PBMCs, with at least 6 million per sample. Trizol reagent was used to extract total RNA from PBMCs, with at least 5.5 micrograms per sample. For every donor, flow cytometry on a PBMC aliquot measured the percentage of naive CD45RAhigh/CD27high T cells.

The receptor was isolated from a woman of 80 years or more in good health. Here the chain combines TRBV20-1 and TRBJ2-7; the central 7 bases match TRBD2. The sample consisted of blood. The CDR3 sequence is CSARAGGYNEQYF. The DNA is TGCAGTGCTAGAGCGGGGGGTTACAATGAGCAGTACTTC.